Shown below are 27 T cell receptor beta chains from a single sample sequenced in a study of cytomegalovirus exposure and HLA in healthy donors (dated by TCRdb to 2016 to 2017). Receptor libraries were prepared by the immunoSEQ multiplex PCR assay. The source is immuneACCESS, and TCRdb retained only in-frame sequences with V and J called. Part of the clones is not carried over; for the studies checked, unresolved V genes explain less than half of this, and the remainder is unexplained. The sample yields approximately 160,000 clones; about 90% were counted once. The top ten hold 3% to 3.5% of the sample. Sequencing was performed on PBMCs. The receptors were gathered from a woman younger than 30 in good health and CMV-seropositive.

The gene calls are TRBV6-1 and TRBJ2-7; TRBD1 aligns across 7 bases. With 5 bases clipped from V and 5 bases from J, the junction kept 12 bases outside the gene matches. CDR3 length equals 15 residues. Germline assignment: CDR1 MNHNS and CDR2 SASEGT. The CDR3 coding sequence is TGTGCCAGCAGTAAGCAGGGGACAGCGGTCAACGAGCAGTACTTC. As protein: CASSKQGTAVNEQYF.

This chain connects TRBV2 to TRBJ1-4; TRBD1 is a possible D gene (6 bases). The CDR3 length is 14 residues. Germline-derived CDR1 and CDR2 are SNHLY and FYNNEI. V lost 5 bases, J lost 5 bases, and 12 bases lay in between. The CDR3 loop is CASSSGQPNEKLFF. CDR3 sequence (DNA): TGTGCCAGCAGTAGTGGACAGCCAAATGAAAAACTGTTTTTT.

In this sample, this clone turned up once. The chain recombines TRBV5-6 with TRBJ1-1; 7 bases agree with TRBD1. V dropped 4 bases and J dropped 6; count of bases not matched to a gene: 3. The CDR3 sequence is 12 residues long. Germline V gives CDR1 SGHDT, CDR2 YYEEEE. CDR3 residues: CASSPGQAEAFF. In DNA form, the CDR3 reads TGTGCCAGCAGCCCTGGACAGGCTGAAGCTTTCTTT.

V usage is TRBV5-1 and J usage is TRBJ1-2; 8 bases are a match to TRBD1. V was pared by 1 base and J by 6 bases, with 2 bases of the junction left unmatched. The CDR3 is made up of 13 amino acids. CDR1 and CDR2 from the germline V gene are SGHRS and YFSETQ. The CDR3, as DNA: TGCGCCAGCAGCTTGCTGGACAGGGATGGCTACACCTTC. This encodes CASSLLDRDGYTF.

This clone has just one count. The V and J genes are TRBV5-5 and TRBJ2-1; a weak D match, TRBD1 (6 bases). This CDR3 is built from 15 residues. Germline CDR1 SGHKS, CDR2 YYEKEE (reference sequence). Trimming removed 7 bases from V and 0 bases from J, with 14 bases in between. The CDR3 is CASLKGHSSYNEQFF. CDR3 nucleotide sequence: TGTGCCAGCCTAAAGGGACACAGCTCCTACAATGAGCAGTTCTTC.

This clone showed up just a few times. The chain employs TRBV7-9 and TRBJ2-2; 9 positions match TRBD2. CDR1 is SEHNR and CDR2 is FQNEAQ in the germline V gene (reference sequence). The ends lost 5 bases at V and 1 base at J; junction bases unmatched: 5. This CDR3 spans 16 amino acids. The CDR3 DNA reads TGTGCCAGCAGCATTAGCGGGGGCGGGAACACCGGGGAGCTGTTTTTT. It translates to CASSISGGGNTGELFF.

V gene TRBV4-1 combines with J gene TRBJ1-2; no reliable D call. V lost 1 base and J lost 5, with 8 bases in between. CDR1 MGHRA and CDR2 YSYEKL come from the germline V gene. The CDR3 spans 13 residues. The CDR3 region has the DNA TGCGCCAGCAGCCAAGCTTCCGCGTATGGCTACACCTTC. This sequence encodes CASSQASAYGYTF.

The chain employs TRBV9 and TRBJ2-3; a possible D gene is TRBD2 (6 bases). The length of the CDR3 is 13 residues. The V gene's germline CDR1 is SGDLS and CDR2 YYNGEE. Trimming cost V 4 bases and J 5 bases, with 11 bases left between them. This chain's CDR3 is CASSSLGGDTQYF. The CDR3 region has the DNA TGTGCCAGCAGCTCCCTGGGGGGAGATACGCAGTATTTT.

This chain uses TRBV27 with TRBJ2-1; possibly TRBD1 for D (6 bases). The CDR3 totals 16 residues. Germline CDR1 MNHEY, CDR2 SMNVEV (reference sequence). The V end was cut by 4 bases, the J end by 1 base, with 14 bases between. Here the CDR3 DNA reads TGTGCCAGCAGTTCGGCAGGGGCTACTTCCTACAATGAGCAGTTCTTC. It is translated as CASSSAGATSYNEQFF.

The chain joins TRBV9 to TRBJ2-1; 14 bases align to TRBD2. Looked up from germline, CDR1 is SGDLS and CDR2 is YYNGEE. This CDR3 comprises 15 residues. Trimming took 3 bases from V and 9 from J; bases not matched to a gene: 5. CDR3 residues: CASSETSGRGGEQFF. The CDR3 DNA is TGTGCCAGCAGCGAGACTAGCGGGAGGGGTGGTGAGCAGTTCTTC.

The V call is TRBV7-8, the J call TRBJ2-3; D may be TRBD2 (6 bases). CDR3 length equals 12 residues. Germline V gives CDR1 SGHVS, CDR2 FQNEAQ. Trimming took 5 bases from V and 11 from J, leaving 14 bases between them. The CDR3 is CASSRDSRGQYF. CDR3 nucleotides: TGTGCCAGCAGCCGGGACTCTCGCGGGCAGTATTTT.

The chain uses TRBV4-1 and TRBJ2-3; TRBD2 might be the D (5 bases). The CDR3 length is 16 residues. V lost 0 bases and J lost 3, with 13 bases in between. Germline loops: CDR1 MGHRA, CDR2 YSYEKL. Here the CDR3 DNA reads TGCGCCAGCAGCCAAGACAAGGACTCTGGAACAGATACGCAGTATTTT. Its protein is CASSQDKDSGTDTQYF.

The chain employs TRBV6-1 and TRBJ2-5; D remains ambiguous. Trimming cost V 3 bases and J 3 bases, with 11 bases left between them. From germline, CDR1 is MNHNS and CDR2 SASEGT. This CDR3 comprises 14 residues. CDR3 protein: CASSEVSSEETQYF. The CDR3 coding sequence is TGTGCCAGCAGTGAGGTGTCTAGTGAAGAGACCCAGTACTTC.

DNA for the CDR3: TGTGCCAGCAGGTCGGGCGGGGGGCCGCAGTTCTTC. Translation gives CASRSGGGPQFF. The rearrangement joins TRBV11-3 to TRBJ2-1; 8 nucleotides match TRBD2. J lost 12 bases, V lost 6 bases, and 7 bases had no gene match. The germline CDR1 and CDR2 sequences are SGHNT and YENEEA. This CDR3 has 12 residues. Complete variable domain (other parts from reference TRBV11-3 and TRBJ2-1): EAGVVQSPRYKIIEKKQPVAFWCNPISGHNTLYWYLQNLGQGPELLIRYENEEAVDDSQLPKDRFSAERLKGVDSTLKIQPAELGDSAVYLCASRSGGGPQFFGPGTRLTVL.

This chain joins TRBV7-9 and TRBJ2-1; the D gene is possibly TRBD2 (5 bases). The CDR3 runs 15 residues. V shed 5 bases and J shed 9 bases, with 20 bases lying between them. Per the germline V gene, CDR1 is SEHNR and CDR2 is FQNEAQ (reference sequence). The CDR3 sequence is CASSLLLRAPPEQFF. The CDR3, as DNA: TGTGCCAGCAGCCTGTTGTTGAGGGCCCCCCCTGAGCAGTTCTTC.

The chain links TRBV6-5 to TRBJ2-7, with a tentative D call TRBD2 (7 bases). Germline loops: CDR1 MNHEY, CDR2 SVGAGI. The V end was cut by 2 bases, the J end by 1 base, with 12 bases between. This CDR3 spans 15 amino acids. The CDR3 here is CASSYGGARSYEQYF. For the CDR3, the DNA is TGTGCCAGCAGTTACGGGGGGGCGCGTTCCTACGAGCAGTACTTC.

The chain joins TRBV2 to TRBJ1-5; 8 positions agree with TRBD1. The V gene's germline CDR1 is SNHLY and CDR2 FYNNEI. V was clipped by 6 bases and J by 4 bases; unmatched bases: 5. The CDR3 spans 14 residues. In DNA form, the CDR3 reads TGTGCCAGCAGACAGGACAGGGAGAATCAGCCCCAGCATTTT. Translating gives CASRQDRENQPQHF.

V usage is TRBV28 and J usage is TRBJ1-2; D not resolved. Trimming shortened V by 8 bases and J by 4 bases, and 11 bases separated the two germline ends. CDR1 and CDR2 from the germline V gene are MDHEN and SYDVKM. The CDR3 length is 12 residues. CDR3 bases: TGTGCCAGCCAATTAACTTCCTATGGCTACACCTTC. Translation gives CASQLTSYGYTF.

The chain uses TRBV19 and TRBJ1-1, with D perhaps TRBD1 (5 bases). This CDR3 region has 14 residues. V shed 3 bases and J shed 1 base, with 9 bases lying between them. Germline CDR1 and CDR2: LNHDA and SQIVND (reference sequence). As DNA, the CDR3 is TGTGCCAGTAGTATGCGGGGCAGGAACACTGAAGCTTTCTTT. Translating gives CASSMRGRNTEAFF.

CDR3 bases: TGCGCCAGCAGCTTGGGACTAGCGGGGGACATTCAGTACTTC. Translated, it gives CASSLGLAGDIQYF. This sequence joins TRBV5-1 and TRBJ2-4; 12 bases match TRBD2. V trimming: 0 bases; J trimming: 8 bases; junction bases outside the gene matches: 0. This CDR3 comprises 14 residues. Per germline, CDR1 SGHRS and CDR2 YFSETQ.

V is TRBV6-1 and J is TRBJ1-3, with TRBD1 identical over 7 bases. Trimming at V came to 4 bases and at J to 2 bases, leaving 2 bases not matched to a gene. CDR1 MNHNS and CDR2 SASEGT come from the germline V gene. The CDR3 consists of 14 residues. CDR3 sequence: CASSGQGTGNTIYF. The CDR3 nucleotides are TGTGCCAGCAGTGGACAGGGAACTGGAAACACCATATATTTT.

The chain combines TRBV7-3 with TRBJ2-1, with D tentatively TRBD2 (7 bases). The V and J ends lost 6 bases and 7 bases respectively, with 16 bases between them. CDR1 is SGHTA, CDR2 FQGTGA, per germline. CDR3 length: 14 residues. As DNA, the CDR3 is TGTGCCAGCAGGGAGGCGGGGGCTGGGAATGAGCAGTTCTTC. This codes for CASREAGAGNEQFF.

This clone was seen a single time. The chain carries TRBV28 and TRBJ2-3, with 12 bases that match TRBD2. The CDR3 contains 15 residues. Germline CDR1 and CDR2: MDHEN and SYDVKM. The V and J ends lost 8 bases and 4 bases, in that order; junction bases with no gene match: 7. In DNA, the CDR3 is TGTGCCAGCTCTGGACTAGCGGGGCCCCCAGATACGCAGTATTTT. It translates to CASSGLAGPPDTQYF.

The chain uses TRBV7-2 and TRBJ1-2; possibly TRBD1 for D (5 bases). Germline V lookup: CDR1 SGHTA, CDR2 FQGNSA. The CDR3 covers 14 residues. The germline V and J ends were trimmed by 5 bases and 4 bases, with 14 bases remaining between them. CDR3 coding DNA: TGTGCCAGCAGCGGACCCAGGGAAACCTATGGCTACACCTTC. Translated, it gives CASSGPRETYGYTF.

This rearrangement joins TRBV7-2 to TRBJ1-2, with unresolved D. This CDR3 is built from 17 residues. Germline CDR1 and CDR2: SGHTA and FQGNSA. Trimming pared 1 base from V and 6 bases from J, leaving 21 bases between. CDR3 nucleotides: TGTGCCAGCAGCTTAGTGGCCCGAAGTACAACCATCGATGGCTACACCTTC. This translates into CASSLVARSTTIDGYTF.

The genes are TRBV11-2 and TRBJ2-7; 12 positions match TRBD2. Germline trimming cut 5 bases from V and 0 bases from J; bases unmatched to any gene: 5. CDR1 is SGHAT and CDR2 is FQNNGV in the germline V gene. This CDR3 region has 16 residues. CDR3 sequence reads: CASSHGLAGFSYEQYF. In DNA, the CDR3 is TGTGCCAGCAGCCACGGACTAGCGGGATTCTCCTACGAGCAGTACTTC.

This chain joins TRBV10-2 and TRBJ2-2, with D hard to call. Trimming pared 0 bases from V and 9 bases from J, leaving 11 bases between. Germline CDR1 and CDR2: WSHSY and SAAADI. The CDR3 sequence is 14 residues long. This chain's CDR3 is CASSESIPQWELFF. In nucleotides, the CDR3 is TGCGCCAGCAGTGAGTCAATACCACAGTGGGAGCTGTTTTTT.